One TCR beta chain is described in this entry. Its target is unknown. This CDR3 is 14 amino acids long. Germline assignment: CDR1 LGHNT and CDR2 FRNRAP. V was pared by 6 bases and J by 3 bases, with 14 bases between. The table came from immunoSEQ multiplex PCR; TCRdb's copy has only in-frame clones and leaves some out. Among roughly 5,200 clones listed, more than 75% were seen once. This record belongs to a study of lymphopenia after photon versus proton radiotherapy. Study-wide findings and caveats: After the lymphocyte nadir, photon-treated repertoires showed oligoclonal expansion, especially of CD8+ Temra cells.

The sequencing here drew on peripheral blood, taken from a patient treated with photon-based radiotherapy. The clonotype originates from a man aged 25-40 years with gastric cancer. The V call is TRBV12-5, the J call TRBJ2-5; tentative D call: TRBD1 (5 bases). The CDR3 spells CASGQQAPKETQYF. The CDR3 nucleotides are TGTGCTAGTGGCCAACAGGCGCCCAAAGAGACCCAGTACTTC.